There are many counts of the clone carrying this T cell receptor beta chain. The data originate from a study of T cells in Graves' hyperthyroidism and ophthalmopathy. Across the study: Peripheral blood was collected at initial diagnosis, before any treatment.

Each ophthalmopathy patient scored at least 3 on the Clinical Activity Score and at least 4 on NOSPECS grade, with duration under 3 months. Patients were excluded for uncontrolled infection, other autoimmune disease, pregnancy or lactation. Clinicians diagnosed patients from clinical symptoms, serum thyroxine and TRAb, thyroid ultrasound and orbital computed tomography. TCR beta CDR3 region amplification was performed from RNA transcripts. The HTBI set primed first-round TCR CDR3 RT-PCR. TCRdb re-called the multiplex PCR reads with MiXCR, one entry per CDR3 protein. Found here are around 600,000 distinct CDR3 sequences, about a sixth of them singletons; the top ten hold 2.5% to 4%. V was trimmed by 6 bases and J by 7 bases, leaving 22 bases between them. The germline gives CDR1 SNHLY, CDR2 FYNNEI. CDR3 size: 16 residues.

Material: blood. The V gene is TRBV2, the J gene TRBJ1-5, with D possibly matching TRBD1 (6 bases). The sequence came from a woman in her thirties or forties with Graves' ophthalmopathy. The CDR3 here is CASSATGISVNQPQHF. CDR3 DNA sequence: TGTGCCAGCAGCGCCACAGGGATAAGTGTGAACCAGCCCCAGCATTTT.